The TCR beta chain under discussion was sequenced for a study of a mutant IDH1 vaccine in newly diagnosed glioma. Study information: Initiation of the vaccine course occurred 4-6 weeks after radiotherapy alone, or alongside temozolomide cycles. V12 came at week 35, V13 at week 47.

As for time point: week 47, end of study. The vaccine gave 300 ug of a 20-mer mutant IDH1 peptide subcutaneously per dose. V lost 3 bases, J lost 4 bases, and 7 bases stayed unmatched. Germline values: CDR1 SGHDT, CDR2 YYEEEE. The CDR3 is 16 amino acids. Remarks on this clone: The target antigen is unknown.

TCRdb's table, derived via immunoSEQ multiplex PCR, lists solely in-frame clones and lacks some. This table has tens of thousands of clones, about two thirds appearing once. This sample comprised peripheral blood mononuclear cells (PBMCs), obtained from a glioma patient whose treatment included an IDH1 peptide vaccine. The source of this sequence is a middle-aged man with glioma. Some clones in this sample may be carry-over from other donors' samples. The rearrangement links TRBV5-6 to TRBJ2-2, with 9 positions matching TRBD1. The CDR3 DNA sequence: TGTGCCAGCAGCTCCCAGACGACAGGGGGCACCGGGGAGCTGTTTTTT. Translated: CASSSQTTGGTGELFF.